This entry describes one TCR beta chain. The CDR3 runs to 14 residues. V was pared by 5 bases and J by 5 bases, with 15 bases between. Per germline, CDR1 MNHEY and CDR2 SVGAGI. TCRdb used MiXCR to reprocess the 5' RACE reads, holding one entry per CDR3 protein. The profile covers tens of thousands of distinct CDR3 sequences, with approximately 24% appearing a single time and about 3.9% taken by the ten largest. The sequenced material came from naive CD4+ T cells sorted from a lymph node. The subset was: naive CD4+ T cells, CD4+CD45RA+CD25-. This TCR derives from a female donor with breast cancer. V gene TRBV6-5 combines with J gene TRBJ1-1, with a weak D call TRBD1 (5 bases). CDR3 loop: CASSEQKGWTEAFF. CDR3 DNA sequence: TGTGCCAGCAGTGAACAAAAGGGGTGGACTGAAGCTTTCTTT.